Detailed here is one TCR beta chain. Its antigen remains unknown. These data belong to a study of vaccination and CD4 T cells after COVID-19. Study summary: Four females and six males made up the convalescents, two of whom were Hispanic. Two doses of either BNT162b2 or mRNA-1273 vaccine were given to participants. The authors gave control cultures a CEFX pool, an HIV-1 Nef pool, or no peptide.

Cultured CD4+ T-cell DNA underwent Oncomine TCR Beta short-read sequencing. TCRdb ran MiXCR on the PCR reads and lists one entry per CDR3 protein. The sample records about 22,000 distinct CDR3 sequences, approximately 32% being singletons. Regarding time point: late sampling 161 to 241 days after vaccination in three convalescent patients. As for treatment: approximately nine-day PBMC culture with coronavirus spike peptide pools or control peptides (ViraFEST assay). On days 3 and 7, half the medium was swapped for fresh IL-2-containing medium. V lost 2 bases, J lost 5 bases, and 12 bases lay in between. Germline loops: CDR1 SGHTA, CDR2 FQGNSA. The CDR3 covers 15 residues.

V gene TRBV7-2 combines with J gene TRBJ2-2; D may be TRBD1 (7 bases). The TCR was taken from a human donor who had recovered from COVID-19. Specimen: CD4+ T cells from blood, cultured in vitro, collected about 7 months after SARS-CoV-2 vaccination. The CDR3 region is CASSLNRGGTGELFF. DNA of the CDR3: TGTGCCAGCAGCTTAAACAGGGGAGGAACCGGGGAGCTGTTTTTT.